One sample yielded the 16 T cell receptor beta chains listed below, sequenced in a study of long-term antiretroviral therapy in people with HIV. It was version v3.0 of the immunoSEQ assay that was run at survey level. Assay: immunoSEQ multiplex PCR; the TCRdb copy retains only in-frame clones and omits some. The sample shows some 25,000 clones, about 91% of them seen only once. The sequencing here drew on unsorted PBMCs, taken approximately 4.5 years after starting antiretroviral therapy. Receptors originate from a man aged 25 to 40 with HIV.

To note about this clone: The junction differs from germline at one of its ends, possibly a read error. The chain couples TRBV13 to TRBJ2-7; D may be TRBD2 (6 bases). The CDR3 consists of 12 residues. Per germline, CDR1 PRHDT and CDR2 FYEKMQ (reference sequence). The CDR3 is CASSFYGGEMNF. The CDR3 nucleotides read TGTGCCAGCAGCTTTTACGGAGGGGAAATGAACTTC. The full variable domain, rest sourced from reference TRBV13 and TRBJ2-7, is AAGVIQSPRHLIKEKRETATLKCYPIPRHDTVYWYQQGPGQDPQFLISFYEKMQSDKGSIPDRFSAQQFSDYHSELNMSSLELGDSALYFCASSFYGGEMNFGPGTRLTVT.

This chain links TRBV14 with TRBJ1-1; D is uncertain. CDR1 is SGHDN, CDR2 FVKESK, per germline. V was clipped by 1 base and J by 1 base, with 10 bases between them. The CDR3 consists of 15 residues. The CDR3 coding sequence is TGTGCCAGCAGCCAAGGTCCGGGCGGGAACACTGAAGCTTTCTTT. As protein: CASSQGPGGNTEAFF.

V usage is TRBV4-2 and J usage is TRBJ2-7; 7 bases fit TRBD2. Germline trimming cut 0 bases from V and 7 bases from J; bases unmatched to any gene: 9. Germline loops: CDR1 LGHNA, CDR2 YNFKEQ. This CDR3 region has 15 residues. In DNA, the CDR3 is TGTGCCAGCAGCCAAGAGCTTTCGGCTAGCGGAGAGCAGTACTTC. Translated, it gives CASSQELSASGEQYF.

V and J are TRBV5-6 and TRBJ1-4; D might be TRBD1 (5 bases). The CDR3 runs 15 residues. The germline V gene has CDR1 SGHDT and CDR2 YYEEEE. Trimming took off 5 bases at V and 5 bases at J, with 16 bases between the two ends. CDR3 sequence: CASSVFGTENEKLFF. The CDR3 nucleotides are TGTGCCAGCAGTGTTTTCGGGACCGAGAATGAAAAACTGTTTTTT.

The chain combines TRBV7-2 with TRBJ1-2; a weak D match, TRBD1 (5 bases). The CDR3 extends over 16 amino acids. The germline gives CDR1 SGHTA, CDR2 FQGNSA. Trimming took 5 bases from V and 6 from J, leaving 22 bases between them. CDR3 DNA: TGTGCCAGCAGCCCACTTGGGGAGGGGTACTTGAATGGCTACACCTTC. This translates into CASSPLGEGYLNGYTF.

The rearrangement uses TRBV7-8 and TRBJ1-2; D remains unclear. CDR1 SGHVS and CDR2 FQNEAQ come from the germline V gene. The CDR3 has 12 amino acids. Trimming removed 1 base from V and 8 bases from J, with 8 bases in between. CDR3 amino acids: CASSLDSFGYTF. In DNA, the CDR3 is TGTGCCAGCAGCTTAGACAGTTTCGGCTACACCTTC. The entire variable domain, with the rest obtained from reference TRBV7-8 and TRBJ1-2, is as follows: GAGVSQSPRYKVAKRGQDVALRCDPISGHVSLFWYQQALGQGPEFLTYFQNEAQLDKSGLPSDRFFAERPEGSVSTLKIQRTQQEDSAVYLCASSLDSFGYTFGSGTRLTVV.

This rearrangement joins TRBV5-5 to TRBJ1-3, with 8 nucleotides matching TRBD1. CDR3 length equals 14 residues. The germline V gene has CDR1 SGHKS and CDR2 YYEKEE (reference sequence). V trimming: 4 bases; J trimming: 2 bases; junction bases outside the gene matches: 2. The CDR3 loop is CASSLTGAGNTIYF. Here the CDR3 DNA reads TGTGCCAGCAGCCTGACAGGGGCTGGAAACACCATATATTTT. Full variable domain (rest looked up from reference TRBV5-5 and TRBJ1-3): DAGVTQSPTHLIKTRGQQVTLRCSPISGHKSVSWYQQVLGQGPQFIFQYYEKEERGRGNFPDRFSARQFPNYSSELNVNALLLGDSALYLCASSLTGAGNTIYFGEGSWLTVV.

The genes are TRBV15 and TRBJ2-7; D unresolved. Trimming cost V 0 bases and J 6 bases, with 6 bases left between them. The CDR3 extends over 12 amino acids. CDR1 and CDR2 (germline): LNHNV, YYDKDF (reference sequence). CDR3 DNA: TGTGCCACCAGCAGAGATGTAGGCGAGCAGTACTTC. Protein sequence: CATSRDVGEQYF.

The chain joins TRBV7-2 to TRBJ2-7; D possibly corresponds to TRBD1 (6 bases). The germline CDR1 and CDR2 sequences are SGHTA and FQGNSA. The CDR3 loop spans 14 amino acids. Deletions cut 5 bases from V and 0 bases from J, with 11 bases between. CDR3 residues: CASSTPDSSYEQYF. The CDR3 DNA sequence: TGTGCCAGCAGCACGCCGGACAGCTCCTACGAGCAGTACTTC.

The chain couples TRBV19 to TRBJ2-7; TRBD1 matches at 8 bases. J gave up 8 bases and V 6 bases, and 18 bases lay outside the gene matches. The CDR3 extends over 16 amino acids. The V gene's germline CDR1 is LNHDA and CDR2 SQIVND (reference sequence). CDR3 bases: TGTGCCAGTAGATCGACTGCGGGACAGGAGACTTTAAAGCAGTACTTC. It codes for CASRSTAGQETLKQYF.

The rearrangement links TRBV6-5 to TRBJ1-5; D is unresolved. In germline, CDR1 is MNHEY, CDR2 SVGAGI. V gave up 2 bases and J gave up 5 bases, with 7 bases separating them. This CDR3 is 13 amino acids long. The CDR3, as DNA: TGTGCCAGCAGTTACCGAAGGGATCAGCCCCAGCATTTT. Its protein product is CASSYRRDQPQHF.

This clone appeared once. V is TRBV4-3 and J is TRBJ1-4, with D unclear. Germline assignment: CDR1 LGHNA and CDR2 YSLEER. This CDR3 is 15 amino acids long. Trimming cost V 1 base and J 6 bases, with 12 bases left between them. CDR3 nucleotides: TGCGCCAGCAGCCAAGTCGGACCGTTGGATGAAAAACTGTTTTTT. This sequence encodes CASSQVGPLDEKLFF.

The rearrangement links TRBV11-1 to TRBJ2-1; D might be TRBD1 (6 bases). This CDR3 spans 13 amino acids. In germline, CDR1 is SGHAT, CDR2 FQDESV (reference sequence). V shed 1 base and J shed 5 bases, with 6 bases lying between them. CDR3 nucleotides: TGTGCCAGCAGCTTAGAGGGGGACAATGAGCAGTTCTTC. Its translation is CASSLEGDNEQFF.

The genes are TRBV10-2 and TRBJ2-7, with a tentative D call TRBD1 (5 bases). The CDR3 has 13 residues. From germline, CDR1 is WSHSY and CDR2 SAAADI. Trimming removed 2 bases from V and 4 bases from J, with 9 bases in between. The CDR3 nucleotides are TGCGCCAGCAGTGAGAGGGGCTGGTACGAGCAGTACTTC. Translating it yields CASSERGWYEQYF.

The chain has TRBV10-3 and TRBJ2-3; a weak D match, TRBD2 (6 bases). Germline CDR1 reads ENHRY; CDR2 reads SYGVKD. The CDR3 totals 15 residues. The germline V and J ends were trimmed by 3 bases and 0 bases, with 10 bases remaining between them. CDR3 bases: TGTGCCATCAGTGAAAGGGACTTCAGCACAGATACGCAGTATTTT. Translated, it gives CAISERDFSTDTQYF.

CDR3: CASSLGDGEAFF. In DNA form, the CDR3 reads TGTGCCAGCAGTTTGGGGGACGGGGAAGCTTTCTTT. The V and J genes are TRBV6-5 and TRBJ1-1, with a tentative D call TRBD1 (5 bases). Trimming removed 4 bases at V and 8 bases at J, with 11 bases between. Germline CDR1 MNHEY, CDR2 SVGAGI. The CDR3 has 12 amino acids.